Each of the 18 T cell receptor beta chains below was sequenced from the same sample in a study of type 1 regulatory T cells. A single record per CDR3 protein comes from TCRdb applying MiXCR to the reads. The table shows approximately 21,000 distinct CDR3 sequences, with approximately 44% occurring only once. These receptors lack a known antigen. Sequenced sample: cultured T cells, either the whole culture or a sorted T cell fraction (not recorded which). Receptors originate from a human donor in good health.

CDR3 bases: TGTGCCAGCTCACCCCAGAGTTACTATGGCTACACCTTC. Translation gives CASSPQSYYGYTF. This chain uses TRBV18 with TRBJ1-2; D is uncertain. The CDR3 covers 13 residues. The ends were cut back, 3 bases at V and 3 bases at J, with 8 bases in the middle. Germline V lookup: CDR1 KGHSH, CDR2 LQKENI.

This clonotype occurred many times. The V call is TRBV30, the J call TRBJ2-5, with 14 bases identical to TRBD2. V shed 1 base and J 1 base; nucleotides not matched to a gene: 2. CDR1 and CDR2 from the germline V gene are GTSNPN and SVGIG (reference sequence). The CDR3 loop spans 16 amino acids. The CDR3 here is CAWSAGTSGGQETQYF. The CDR3 region has the DNA TGTGCCTGGAGTGCCGGGACTAGCGGGGGCCAAGAGACCCAGTACTTC.

This clonotype occurred a few times. The chain uses TRBV6-5 and TRBJ1-3; 7 bases fit TRBD1. CDR3 length equals 14 residues. Per germline, CDR1 MNHEY and CDR2 SVGAGI. V trimming: 6 bases; J trimming: 0 bases; junction bases outside the gene matches: 2. The CDR3 region is CASRRQGSGNTIYF. DNA for the CDR3: TGTGCCAGCAGAAGACAGGGCTCTGGAAACACCATATATTTT.

The chain recombines TRBV20-1 with TRBJ2-7; no definite D call. There are 11 residues in the CDR3. Germline CDR1 and CDR2: DFQATT and SNEGSKA (reference sequence). V lost 1 base to trimming and J lost 7 bases, with 8 bases between them. This CDR3 is CSARVSWEQYF. DNA of the CDR3: TGCAGTGCTAGAGTTTCCTGGGAGCAGTACTTC.

This chain links TRBV7-2 with TRBJ1-1, with D possibly being TRBD1 (5 bases). Deletions cut 4 bases from V and 4 bases from J, with 16 bases between. Per the germline V gene, CDR1 is SGHTA and CDR2 is FQGNSA. The CDR3 is 15 residues long. CDR3 sequence (DNA): TGTGCCAGCAGCTCCCGAGCAGGGATCCGCACTGAAGCTTTCTTT. Translated: CASSSRAGIRTEAFF.

The sample holds many counts of this clonotype. This chain connects TRBV15 to TRBJ2-3; TRBD1 matches at 7 bases. J was trimmed by 4 bases and V by 2 bases; bases with no gene match: 6. In germline, CDR1 is LNHNV, CDR2 YYDKDF (reference sequence). The length of the CDR3 is 15 residues. In nucleotides, the CDR3 is TGTGCCACCAGCAGAACACGACAGGGACCAGATACGCAGTATTTT. Its protein is CATSRTRQGPDTQYF.

The chain combines TRBV20-1 with TRBJ2-4, with D unresolved. Germline loops: CDR1 DFQATT, CDR2 SNEGSKA (reference sequence). Between the trimmed V and J ends, which lost 4 bases and 10 bases, there was a span of 8 bases. The CDR3 is 10 amino acids. The CDR3 is CSAIQEIQYF. Here the CDR3 DNA reads TGCAGTGCTATTCAGGAAATTCAGTACTTC.

In its sample, this clonotype ranks as medium-sized (0.01 to 0.1%). The conserved phenylalanine or tryptophan is not found at the CDR3 terminus, so this likely reflects a read error. It is unclear where the CDR3 begins or ends on the DNA, so no DNA is shown, and the CDR3 is as TCRdb lists it. The rearrangement links TRBV12-3 or TRBV12-4 to TRBJ1-1; no DNA check was done on the table's D call, TRBD1. The CDR3 contains 13 residues when both ends are counted. The CDR3 reads CASSYGPGQGATL.

The V call is TRBV6-6, the J call TRBJ2-4; D ambiguous. CDR3 length: 12 residues. Germline CDR1 is MNHNY and CDR2 is SVGAGI (reference sequence). V was pared by 5 bases and J by 7 bases, with 9 bases between. The CDR3 reads CASSHSLNIQYF. The CDR3 coding sequence is TGTGCCAGCAGTCACAGTTTGAACATTCAGTACTTC.

The chain employs TRBV5-1 and TRBJ1-1; D perhaps matches TRBD1 (5 bases). The CDR3 is 14 residues long. From germline, CDR1 is SGHRS and CDR2 YFSETQ. Trimming cost V 3 bases and J 2 bases, with 11 bases left between them. CDR3 region: CASSWSGLNTEAFF. The CDR3 DNA sequence: TGCGCCAGCAGCTGGTCGGGACTTAACACTGAAGCTTTCTTT.

This chain joins TRBV12-3 or TRBV12-4 and TRBJ1-5; D is uncertain. V dropped 5 bases and J dropped 4 bases, with 9 bases sitting between them. This CDR3 comprises 13 residues. The CDR3: CASSPQSNQPQHF. The CDR3 nucleotides are TGTGCCAGCAGTCCCCAATCGAATCAGCCCCAGCATTTT.

The chain employs TRBV20-1 and TRBJ2-2; 10 bases agree with TRBD1. V lost 5 bases and J lost 5; bases outside the gene matches: 8. CDR3 length: 15 residues. Germline CDR1 is DFQATT and CDR2 is SNEGSKA (reference sequence). The DNA for the CDR3 is TGCAGTGCTTCCGGGACAGGGGATGTTACCGGGGAGCTGTTTTTT. It yields the protein CSASGTGDVTGELFF.

This chain uses TRBV7-2 with TRBJ2-5; TRBD2 agrees at 14 bases. This CDR3 is built from 16 residues. Germline loops: CDR1 SGHTA, CDR2 FQGNSA. The J segment lost 7 bases and the V segment lost 5 bases, leaving 9 bases of the junction unmatched. The CDR3 spells CASSTRLAGGRGTQYF. CDR3 nucleotides: TGTGCCAGCAGCACGCGACTAGCGGGGGGGCGGGGGACCCAGTACTTC.

V and J are TRBV11-2 and TRBJ1-2, with D tentatively TRBD1 (5 bases). This CDR3 is built from 13 residues. Trimming shortened V by 1 base and J by 8 bases, and 11 bases separated the two germline ends. In germline, CDR1 is SGHAT, CDR2 FQNNGV. The CDR3 coding sequence is TGTGCCAGCAGCTTAGGGGGGATCGGCGGCTACACCTTC. Translated: CASSLGGIGGYTF.

This clonotype came up a few times. The CDR3 reads CAWSIESNQPQHF. The CDR3 bases are TGTGCCTGGAGTATCGAAAGCAATCAGCCCCAGCATTTT. The genes are TRBV30 and TRBJ1-5; the D is unclear. The CDR3 contains 13 residues. CDR1 is GTSNPN and CDR2 is SVGIG in the germline V gene (reference sequence). Trimming left V 2 bases short and J 1 base short, with 6 bases between.

A few counts support this clonotype. The gene calls are TRBV7-9 and TRBJ1-4; 8 bases align to TRBD1. V dropped 4 bases and J dropped 6; count of bases not matched to a gene: 7. Germline CDR1 reads SEHNR; CDR2 reads FQNEAQ (reference sequence). The CDR3 is 15 residues long. CDR3 DNA sequence: TGTGCCAGCAGCTGGTGGACAGGGAGAGATGAAAAACTGTTTTTT. It is translated as CASSWWTGRDEKLFF.

In this sample, this clonotype turned up a few times. The rearrangement uses TRBV11-2 and TRBJ1-1, with D hard to call. The V gene lost 4 bases and the J gene lost 4 bases, with 16 bases spanning the gap. The CDR3 is 15 amino acids. CDR1 and CDR2 from the germline V gene are SGHAT and FQNNGV. CDR3 in amino acids: CASSSQQISTTEAFF. The CDR3 nucleotides read TGTGCCAGCAGCTCCCAACAGATAAGTACCACTGAAGCTTTCTTT.

This rearrangement joins TRBV19 to TRBJ1-5; 9 bases are a match to TRBD1. Germline assignment: CDR1 LNHDA and CDR2 SQIVND (reference sequence). The J segment lost 6 bases and the V segment lost 4 bases, leaving 13 bases of the junction unmatched. CDR3 size: 17 residues. The CDR3 sequence: CASSTGTGITHLQPQHF. The CDR3 coding sequence is TGTGCCAGTAGTACCGGGACAGGGATTACCCACCTTCAGCCCCAGCATTTT.